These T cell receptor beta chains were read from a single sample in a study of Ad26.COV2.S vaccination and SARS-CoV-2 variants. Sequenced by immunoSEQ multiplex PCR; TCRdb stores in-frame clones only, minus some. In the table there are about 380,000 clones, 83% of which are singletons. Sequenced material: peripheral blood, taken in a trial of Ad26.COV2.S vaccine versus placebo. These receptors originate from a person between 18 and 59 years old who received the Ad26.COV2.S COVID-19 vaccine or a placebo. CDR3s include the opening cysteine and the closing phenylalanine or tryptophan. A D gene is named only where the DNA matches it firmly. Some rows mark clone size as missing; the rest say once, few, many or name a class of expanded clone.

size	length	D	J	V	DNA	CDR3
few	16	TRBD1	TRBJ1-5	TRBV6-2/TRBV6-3	TGTGCCAGCAGTGTCCTGACAGGGGCGGGTAGTCAGCCCCAGCATTTT	CASSVLTGAGSQPQHF
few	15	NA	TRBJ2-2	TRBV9	TGTGCCAGCAGTCCCAGAACAGCGAACACCGGGGAGCTGTTTTTT	CASSPRTANTGELFF
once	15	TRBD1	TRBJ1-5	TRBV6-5	TGTGCCAGCAGTCCGACAGGGGCGAGGGTCACGGCCCAGCATTTT	CASSPTGARVTAQHF
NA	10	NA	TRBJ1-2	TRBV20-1	TGCAGTGCTACCCAAGCTGGCTACACCTTC	CSATQAGYTF
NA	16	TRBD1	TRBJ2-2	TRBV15	TGTGCCACCAGCAGACCCGGACAGGGGAACACCGGGGAGCTGTTTTTT	CATSRPGQGNTGELFF
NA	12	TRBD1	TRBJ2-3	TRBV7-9	TGTGCCACCCCGACAGGGGCAGATACGCAGTATTTT	CATPTGADTQYF
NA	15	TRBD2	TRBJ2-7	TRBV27	TGTGCCAGCTTTCCCGGGCGGGGGACCATCTACGAGCAGTACTTC	CASFPGRGTIYEQYF
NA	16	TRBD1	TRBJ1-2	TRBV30	TGTGCCTGGAGTGTTGTGACAGGGAGAGCTAACTATGGCTACACCTTC	CAWSVVTGRANYGYTF
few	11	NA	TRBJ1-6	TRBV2	TGTGCCAGCAGTGAATCTTCACCCCTCCACTTT	CASSESSPLHF
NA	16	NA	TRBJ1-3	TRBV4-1	TGCGCCAGCAGCCAAGGAAGAACTCACTCTGGAAACACCATATATTTT	CASSQGRTHSGNTIYF
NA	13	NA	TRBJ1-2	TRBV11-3	TGTGCCAGCAGCCAGCAGGGGCCCTATGGCTACACCTTC	CASSQQGPYGYTF
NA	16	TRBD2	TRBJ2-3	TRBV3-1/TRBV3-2	TGTGCCAGCAGCCGGAGTGGCGGGAGGGGCACAGATACGCAGTATTTT	CASSRSGGRGTDTQYF
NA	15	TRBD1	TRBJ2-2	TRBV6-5	TGTGCCAGCATTATTGACAGGGCCGACACCGGGGAGCTGTTTTTT	CASIIDRADTGELFF
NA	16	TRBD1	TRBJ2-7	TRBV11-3	TGTGCCAGCAGCGTGACGGGGGGGACAGGGGCCTACGAGCAGTACTTC	CASSVTGGTGAYEQYF
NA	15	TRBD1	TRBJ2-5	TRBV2	TGTGCCAGCAGTGAAGCGGGACAGTTCCAAGAGACCCAGTACTTC	CASSEAGQFQETQYF
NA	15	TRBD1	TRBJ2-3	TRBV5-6	TGTGCCAGCAGCCCAGGGGGCATTGGGCCGGATACGCAGTATTTT	CASSPGGIGPDTQYF
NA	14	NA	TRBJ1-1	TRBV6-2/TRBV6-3	TGTGCCAGCAGTTACTCAGGGGCAAACACTGAAGCTTTCTTT	CASSYSGANTEAFF
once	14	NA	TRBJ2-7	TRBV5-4	TGTGCCAGCAGCTTGTTTGGCACCACCTACGAGCAGTACTTC	CASSLFGTTYEQYF